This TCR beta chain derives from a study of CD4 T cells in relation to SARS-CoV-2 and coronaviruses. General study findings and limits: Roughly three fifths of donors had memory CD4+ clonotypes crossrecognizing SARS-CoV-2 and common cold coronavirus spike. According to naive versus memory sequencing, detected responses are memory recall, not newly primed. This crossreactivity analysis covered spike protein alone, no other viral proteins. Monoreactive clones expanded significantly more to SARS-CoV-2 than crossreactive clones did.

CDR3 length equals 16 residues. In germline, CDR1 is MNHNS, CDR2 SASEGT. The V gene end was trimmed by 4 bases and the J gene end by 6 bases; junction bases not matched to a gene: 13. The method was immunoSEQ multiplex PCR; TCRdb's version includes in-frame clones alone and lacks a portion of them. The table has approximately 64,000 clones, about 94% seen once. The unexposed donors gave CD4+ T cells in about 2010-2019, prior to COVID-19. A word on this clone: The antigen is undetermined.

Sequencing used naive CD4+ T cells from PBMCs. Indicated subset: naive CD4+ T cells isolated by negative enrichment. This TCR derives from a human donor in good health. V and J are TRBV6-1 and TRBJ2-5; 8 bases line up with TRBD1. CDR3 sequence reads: CASSAAGGLSVQTQYF. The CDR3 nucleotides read TGTGCCAGCAGTGCCGCAGGGGGCTTAAGCGTGCAGACCCAGTACTTC.